There are many counts of the clone carrying this T cell receptor beta chain. The data belong to a study of molecular identifiers for immune sequencing clone quantification. Sorting captured naive CD8 T cells as CD8+CD4-CCR7+CD45RA+. CDR1 is MNHNY and CDR2 is SVGAGI in the germline V gene (reference sequence). Trimming cost V 7 bases and J 5 bases, with 9 bases left between them. The CDR3 has 12 residues. TCRdb re-called the PCR reads with MiXCR, one entry per CDR3 protein. Among approximately 630,000 distinct CDR3 sequences listed, roughly 25% were seen once. This chain connects TRBV6-6 to TRBJ1-5; D is perhaps TRBD1 (5 bases). The receptor was isolated from a human donor in good health. Some libraries in this study had Jurkat cell RNA spiked in. Sequencing was carried out using naive CD8+ T cells from blood, with Jurkat cell RNA spiked in. Subset noted: FACS-sorted CD8+CD4-CCR7+CD45RA+ naive T cells. Here the CDR3 reads CASTLGDQPQHF. The CDR3 DNA sequence: TGTGCCAGCACCCTGGGGGATCAGCCCCAGCATTTT.